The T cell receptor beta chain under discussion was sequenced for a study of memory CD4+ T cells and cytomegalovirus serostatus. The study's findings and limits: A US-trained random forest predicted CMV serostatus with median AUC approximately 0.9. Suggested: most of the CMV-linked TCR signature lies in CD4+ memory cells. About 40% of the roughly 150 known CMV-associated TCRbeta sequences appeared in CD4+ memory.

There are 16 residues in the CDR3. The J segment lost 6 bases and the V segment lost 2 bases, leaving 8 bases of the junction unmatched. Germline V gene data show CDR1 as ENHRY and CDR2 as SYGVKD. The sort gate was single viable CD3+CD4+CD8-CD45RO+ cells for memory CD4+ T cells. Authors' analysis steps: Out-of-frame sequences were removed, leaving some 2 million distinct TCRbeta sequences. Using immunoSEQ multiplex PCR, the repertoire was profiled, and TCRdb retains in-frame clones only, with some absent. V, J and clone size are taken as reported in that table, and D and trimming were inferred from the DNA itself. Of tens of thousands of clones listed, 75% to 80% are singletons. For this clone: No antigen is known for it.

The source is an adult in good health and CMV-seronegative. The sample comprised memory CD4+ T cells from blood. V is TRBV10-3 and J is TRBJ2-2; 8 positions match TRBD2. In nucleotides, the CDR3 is TGTGCCATCAGTGAGCTCGGACTAGCTCTGCCCGGGGAGCTGTTTTTT. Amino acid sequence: CAISELGLALPGELFF.